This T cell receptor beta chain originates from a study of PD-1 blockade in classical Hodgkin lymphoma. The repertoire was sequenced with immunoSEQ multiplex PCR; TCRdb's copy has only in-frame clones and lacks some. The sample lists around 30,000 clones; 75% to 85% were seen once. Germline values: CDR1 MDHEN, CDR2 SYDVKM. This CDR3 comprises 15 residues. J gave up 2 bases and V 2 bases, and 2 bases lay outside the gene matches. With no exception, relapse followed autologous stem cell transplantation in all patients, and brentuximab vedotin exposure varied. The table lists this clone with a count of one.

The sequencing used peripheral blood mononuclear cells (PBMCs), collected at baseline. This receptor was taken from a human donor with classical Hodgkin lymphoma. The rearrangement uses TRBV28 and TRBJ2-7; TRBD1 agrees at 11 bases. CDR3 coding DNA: TGTGCCAGCAGTTTAGGGGACAGGGGGACCTACGAGCAGTACTTC. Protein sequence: CASSLGDRGTYEQYF.